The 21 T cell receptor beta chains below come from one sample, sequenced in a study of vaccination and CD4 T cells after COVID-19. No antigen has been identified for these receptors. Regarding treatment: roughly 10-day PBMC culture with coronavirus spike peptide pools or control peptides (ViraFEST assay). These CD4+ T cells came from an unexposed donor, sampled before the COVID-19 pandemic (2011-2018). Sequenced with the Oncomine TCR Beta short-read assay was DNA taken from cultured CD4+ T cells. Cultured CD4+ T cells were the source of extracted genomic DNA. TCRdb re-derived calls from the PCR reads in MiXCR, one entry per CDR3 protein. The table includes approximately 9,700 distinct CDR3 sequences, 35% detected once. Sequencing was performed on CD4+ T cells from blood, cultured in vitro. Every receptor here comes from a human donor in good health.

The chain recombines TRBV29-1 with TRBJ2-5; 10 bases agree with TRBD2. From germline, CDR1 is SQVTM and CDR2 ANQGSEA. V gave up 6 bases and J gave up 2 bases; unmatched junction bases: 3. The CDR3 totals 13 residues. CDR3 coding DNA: TGCAGCGTCAGGACTAGCGGACAAGAGACCCAGTACTTC. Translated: CSVRTSGQETQYF.

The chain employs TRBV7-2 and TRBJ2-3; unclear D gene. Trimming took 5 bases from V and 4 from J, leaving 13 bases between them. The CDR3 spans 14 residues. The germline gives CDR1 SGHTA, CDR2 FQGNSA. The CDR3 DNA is TGTGCCAGCAGCCCTGTGTCTCGCGCAGATACGCAGTATTTT. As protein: CASSPVSRADTQYF.

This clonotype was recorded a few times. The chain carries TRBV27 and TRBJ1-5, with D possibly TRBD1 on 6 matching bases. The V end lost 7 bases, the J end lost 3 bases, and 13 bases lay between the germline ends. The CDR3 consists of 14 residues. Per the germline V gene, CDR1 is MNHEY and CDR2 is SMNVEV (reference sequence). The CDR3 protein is CASKRQGPNQPQHF. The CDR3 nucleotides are TGTGCCAGCAAGCGCCAGGGGCCCAATCAGCCCCAGCATTTT.

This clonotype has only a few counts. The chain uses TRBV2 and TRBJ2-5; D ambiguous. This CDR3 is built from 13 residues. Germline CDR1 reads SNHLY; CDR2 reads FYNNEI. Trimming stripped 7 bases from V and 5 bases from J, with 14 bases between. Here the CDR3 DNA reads TGTGCCAGCAACTCAGTTCCACTGGAGACCCAGTACTTC. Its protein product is CASNSVPLETQYF.

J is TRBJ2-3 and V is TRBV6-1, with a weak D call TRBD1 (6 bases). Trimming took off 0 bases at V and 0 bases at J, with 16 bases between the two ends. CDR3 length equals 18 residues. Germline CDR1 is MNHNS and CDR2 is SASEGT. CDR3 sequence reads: CASSEAQTGEISTDTQYF. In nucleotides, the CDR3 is TGTGCCAGCAGTGAAGCTCAGACAGGAGAGATAAGCACAGATACGCAGTATTTT.

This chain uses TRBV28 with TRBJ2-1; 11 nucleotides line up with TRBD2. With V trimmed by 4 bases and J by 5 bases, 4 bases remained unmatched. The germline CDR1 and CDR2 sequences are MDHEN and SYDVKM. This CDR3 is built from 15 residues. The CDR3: CASSYSGRAHNEQFF. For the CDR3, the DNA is TGTGCCAGCAGTTATAGCGGGAGGGCCCACAATGAGCAGTTCTTC.

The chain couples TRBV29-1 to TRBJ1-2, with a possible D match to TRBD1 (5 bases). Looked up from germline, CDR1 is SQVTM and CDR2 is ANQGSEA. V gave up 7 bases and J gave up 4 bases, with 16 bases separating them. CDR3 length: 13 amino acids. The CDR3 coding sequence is TGCAGCGCCGAACTAGGGGTCATCTATGGCTACACCTTC. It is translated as CSAELGVIYGYTF.

The CDR3 here is CAISWGVGQETQYF. The CDR3 DNA reads as TGTGCCATCAGTTGGGGGGTTGGCCAAGAGACCCAGTACTTC. This chain connects TRBV10-3 to TRBJ2-5; weak D call: TRBD2 (6 bases). Per germline, CDR1 ENHRY and CDR2 SYGVKD. This CDR3 spans 14 amino acids. V was cut by 5 bases and J by 1 base, with 11 bases left in between.

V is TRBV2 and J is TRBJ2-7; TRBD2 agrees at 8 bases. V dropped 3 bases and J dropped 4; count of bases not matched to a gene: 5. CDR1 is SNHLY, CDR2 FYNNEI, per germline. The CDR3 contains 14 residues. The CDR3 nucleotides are TGTGCCAGCAGTGATCCGGCTAGCGGGTACGAGCAGTACTTC. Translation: CASSDPASGYEQYF.

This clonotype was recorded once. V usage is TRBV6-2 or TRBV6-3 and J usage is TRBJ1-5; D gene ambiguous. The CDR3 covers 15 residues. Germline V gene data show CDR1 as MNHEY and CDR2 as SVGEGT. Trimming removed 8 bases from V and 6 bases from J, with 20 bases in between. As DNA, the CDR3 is TGTGCCAGCGGATCGACGGACGTTCGCATTCAGCCCCAGCATTTT. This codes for CASGSTDVRIQPQHF.

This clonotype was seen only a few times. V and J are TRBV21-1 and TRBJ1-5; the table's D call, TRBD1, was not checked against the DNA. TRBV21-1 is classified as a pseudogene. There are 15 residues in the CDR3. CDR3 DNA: TGTGCCAGCAGCCCCCGCAGGGATAGCAATCAGCCCCAGCATTTT. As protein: CASSPRRDSNQPQHF.

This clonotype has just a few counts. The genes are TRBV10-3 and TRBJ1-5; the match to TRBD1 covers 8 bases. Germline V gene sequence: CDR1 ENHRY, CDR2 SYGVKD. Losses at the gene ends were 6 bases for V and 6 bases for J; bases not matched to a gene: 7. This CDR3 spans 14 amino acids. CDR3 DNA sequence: TGTGCCATCAGCCCCGGGACAGGAGGTCAGCCCCAGCATTTT. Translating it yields CAISPGTGGQPQHF.

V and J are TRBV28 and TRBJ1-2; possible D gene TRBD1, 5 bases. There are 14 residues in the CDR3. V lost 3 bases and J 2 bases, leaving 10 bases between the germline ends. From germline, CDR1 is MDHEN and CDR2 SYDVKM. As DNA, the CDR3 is TGTGCCAGCAGTTTGGTATCAGGGAACTATGGCTACACCTTC. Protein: CASSLVSGNYGYTF.

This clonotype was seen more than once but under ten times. The DNA for the CDR3 is TGCAGTGCTAAGGACACTGAAGCTTTCTTT. Translation gives CSAKDTEAFF. The chain employs TRBV20-1 and TRBJ1-1; D not certain. CDR3 length: 10 residues. Trimming stripped 4 bases from V and 3 bases from J, with 3 bases between. Germline CDR1 DFQATT, CDR2 SNEGSKA (reference sequence).

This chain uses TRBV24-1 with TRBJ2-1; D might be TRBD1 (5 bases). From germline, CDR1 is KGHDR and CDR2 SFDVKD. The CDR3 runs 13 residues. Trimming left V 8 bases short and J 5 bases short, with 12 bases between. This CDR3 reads CATTSTVNNEQFF. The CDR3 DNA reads TGTGCCACCACGTCGACAGTAAACAATGAGCAGTTCTTC.

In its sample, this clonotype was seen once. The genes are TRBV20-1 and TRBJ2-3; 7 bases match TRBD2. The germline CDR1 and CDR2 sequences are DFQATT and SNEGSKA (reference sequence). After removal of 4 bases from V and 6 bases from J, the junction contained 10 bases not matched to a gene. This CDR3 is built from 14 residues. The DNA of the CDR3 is TGCAGTGCTAACCTAGCGGCCTCGGCGGATACGCAGTATTTT. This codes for CSANLAASADTQYF.

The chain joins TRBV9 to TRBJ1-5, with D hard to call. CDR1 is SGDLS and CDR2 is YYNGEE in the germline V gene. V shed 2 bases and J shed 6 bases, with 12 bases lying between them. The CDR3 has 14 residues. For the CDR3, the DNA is TGTGCCAGCAGCGTGGGCTTGTTTGGTCAGCCCCAGCATTTT. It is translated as CASSVGLFGQPQHF.

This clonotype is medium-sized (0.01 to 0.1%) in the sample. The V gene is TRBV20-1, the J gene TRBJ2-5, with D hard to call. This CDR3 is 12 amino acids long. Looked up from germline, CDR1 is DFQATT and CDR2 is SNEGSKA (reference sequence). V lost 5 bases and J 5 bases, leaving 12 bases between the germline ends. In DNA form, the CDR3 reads TGCAGTGCTCCAGACCTTGGGGAGACCCAGTACTTC. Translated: CSAPDLGETQYF.

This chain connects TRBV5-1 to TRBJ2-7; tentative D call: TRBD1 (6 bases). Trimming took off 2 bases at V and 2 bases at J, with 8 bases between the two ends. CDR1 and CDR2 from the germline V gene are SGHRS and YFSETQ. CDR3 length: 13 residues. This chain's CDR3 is CASSLTGPYEQYF. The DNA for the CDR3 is TGCGCCAGCAGCTTAACAGGGCCCTACGAGCAGTACTTC.

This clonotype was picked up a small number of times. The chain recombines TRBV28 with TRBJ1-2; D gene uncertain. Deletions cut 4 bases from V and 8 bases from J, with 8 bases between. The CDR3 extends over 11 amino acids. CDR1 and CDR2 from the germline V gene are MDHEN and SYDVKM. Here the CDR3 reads CASSSGSGYTF. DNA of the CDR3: TGTGCCAGCAGTTCCGGGTCGGGCTACACCTTC.

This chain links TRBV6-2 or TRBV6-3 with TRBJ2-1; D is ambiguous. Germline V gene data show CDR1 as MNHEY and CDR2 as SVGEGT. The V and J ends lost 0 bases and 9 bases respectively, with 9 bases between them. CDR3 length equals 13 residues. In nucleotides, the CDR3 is TGTGCCAGCAGTTACTCGAATCTGGGTGAGCAGTTCTTC. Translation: CASSYSNLGEQFF.